This is a list of T cell receptor beta chains from one sample in a study of T cell changes during pregnancy in multiple sclerosis. The repertoire was sequenced with immunoSEQ multiplex PCR; TCRdb's copy has only in-frame clones and lacks some. The sample lists 49,000 or so clones, nearly 95% occurring once. Sequenced here: peripheral blood, sampled in the third trimester of pregnancy. The receptors here all came from a female donor with multiple sclerosis, enrolled in a pregnancy study. CDR3s include the opening cysteine and the closing phenylalanine or tryptophan. Fields, in order: clone size, D gene, J gene, V gene, CDR3 protein, CDR3 DNA. The D gene is left open where the match is weak. A clone size is listed for some rows: how often the clone was seen (once, few, many), or a class if it is expanded.

clone size: NA
D gene: NA
J gene: TRBJ2-1
V gene: TRBV19
CDR3 protein: CASSMGTEYNEQFF
CDR3 DNA: TGTGCCAGTAGTATGGGGACTGAATACAATGAGCAGTTCTTC

clone size: NA
D gene: NA
J gene: TRBJ2-5
V gene: TRBV29-1
CDR3 protein: CSVGRLQETQYF
CDR3 DNA: TGCAGCGTTGGGAGGCTACAAGAGACCCAGTACTTC

clone size: NA
D gene: TRBD2
J gene: TRBJ2-2
V gene: TRBV5-1
CDR3 protein: CASSSPGLAENTGELFF
CDR3 DNA: TGCGCCAGCAGCTCCCCGGGACTAGCGGAAAACACCGGGGAGCTGTTTTTT

clone size: NA
D gene: TRBD2
J gene: TRBJ2-1
V gene: TRBV15
CDR3 protein: CATRAWTSGRDEQFF
CDR3 DNA: TGTGCCACGCGAGCGTGGACTAGCGGGAGAGATGAGCAGTTCTTC

clone size: NA
D gene: NA
J gene: TRBJ2-7
V gene: TRBV6-5
CDR3 protein: CASSSIAYEQYF
CDR3 DNA: TGTGCCAGCAGTTCAATAGCCTACGAGCAGTACTTC

clone size: once
D gene: NA
J gene: TRBJ2-5
V gene: TRBV5-6
CDR3 protein: CASSDRFRELQETQYF
CDR3 DNA: TGTGCCAGCAGCGACAGGTTCAGAGAACTCCAAGAGACCCAGTACTTC

clone size: once
D gene: TRBD1
J gene: TRBJ2-5
V gene: TRBV30
CDR3 protein: CAWGTGMTQETQYF
CDR3 DNA: TGTGCCTGGGGGACAGGGATGACTCAAGAGACCCAGTACTTC

clone size: NA
D gene: NA
J gene: TRBJ2-1
V gene: TRBV6-5
CDR3 protein: CASSYLPSDYNEQFF
CDR3 DNA: TGTGCCAGCAGTTACCTACCTAGCGACTACAATGAGCAGTTCTTC

clone size: NA
D gene: TRBD1
J gene: TRBJ2-7
V gene: TRBV6-5
CDR3 protein: CASSPDRVPYEQYF
CDR3 DNA: TGTGCCAGCAGCCCTGACAGGGTCCCCTACGAGCAGTACTTC

clone size: once
D gene: TRBD1
J gene: TRBJ1-1
V gene: TRBV7-8
CDR3 protein: CASSLRQGQNTEAFF
CDR3 DNA: TGTGCCAGCAGCCTAAGACAGGGACAAAACACTGAAGCTTTCTTT

clone size: NA
D gene: NA
J gene: TRBJ2-1
V gene: TRBV7-9
CDR3 protein: CASSSALIDEQFF
CDR3 DNA: TGTGCCAGCAGTTCCGCCCTAATCGATGAGCAGTTCTTC